What follows are 17 T cell receptor beta chains derived from one specimen sequenced in a study of shared T cell receptors in the human thymus. Profiled with immunoSEQ multiplex PCR; TCRdb holds only in-frame clones, not every one. The repertoire holds approximately 580,000 clones, with about 80% as singletons. This same sample was also part of a study on human thymus T cells.

Material: thymocytes. The origin of the receptors is a boy in the first two years of life with a congenital heart defect.

The chain combines TRBV27 with TRBJ1-5; 7 nucleotides agree with TRBD1. Germline V CDR1 and CDR2: MNHEY, SMNVEV (reference sequence). V gave up 3 bases and J gave up 7 bases; unmatched junction bases: 18. The CDR3 extends over 18 amino acids. CDR3 loop: CASSFSFKLGGFQQPQHF. For the CDR3, the DNA is TGTGCCAGCAGTTTCTCTTTTAAGTTAGGGGGCTTTCAACAGCCCCAGCATTTT.

The gene calls are TRBV6-1 and TRBJ2-7; tentatively, D is TRBD2 (6 bases). V was cut by 2 bases and J by 6 bases, with 20 bases left in between. This CDR3 is built from 16 residues. Germline loops: CDR1 MNHNS, CDR2 SASEGT. The CDR3 sequence: CASSERPWGVEREQYF. CDR3 in DNA: TGTGCCAGCAGTGAACGCCCCTGGGGGGTGGAGCGCGAGCAGTACTTC.

The V call is TRBV19, the J call TRBJ1-2, with D possibly TRBD1 on 5 matching bases. V shed 7 bases and J shed 5 bases, with 20 bases lying between them. CDR1 and CDR2 from the germline V gene are LNHDA and SQIVND (reference sequence). This CDR3 has 15 amino acids. CDR3 sequence reads: CASTTGPRRGYGYTF. In nucleotides, the CDR3 is TGTGCCAGTACGACCGGGCCTAGAAGGGGATATGGCTACACCTTC. Variable domain in full (rest from reference TRBV19 and TRBJ1-2): DGGITQSPKYLFRKEGQNVTLSCEQNLNHDAMYWYRQDPGQGLRLIYYSQIVNDFQKGDIAEGYSVSREKKESFPLTVTSAQKNPTAFYLCASTTGPRRGYGYTFGSGTRLTVV.

This rearrangement joins TRBV6-1 to TRBJ2-7; TRBD2 agrees at 11 bases. The CDR3 is 15 residues long. V trimming: 8 bases; J trimming: 3 bases; junction bases outside the gene matches: 9. Germline CDR1 and CDR2: MNHNS and SASEGT. This CDR3 reads CASHLAGGPSYEQYF. Written as DNA, the CDR3 is TGTGCCAGCCACCTAGCGGGAGGCCCCAGCTACGAGCAGTACTTC.

The chain couples TRBV25-1 to TRBJ2-1; 8 bases line up with TRBD1. CDR3 size: 15 residues. V trimming: 3 bases; J trimming: 5 bases; junction bases outside the gene matches: 6. CDR1 MGHDK and CDR2 SYGVNS come from the germline V gene. DNA for the CDR3: TGTGCCAGCAGTGACGGGACAGGCGATCACAATGAGCAGTTCTTC. Translated: CASSDGTGDHNEQFF.

This clone was recorded only once. The chain uses TRBV5-1 and TRBJ1-1; tentative D call: TRBD1 (6 bases). CDR1 and CDR2 from the germline V gene are SGHRS and YFSETQ. The CDR3 runs to 17 residues. Deletions cut 0 bases from V and 4 bases from J, with 19 bases between. The CDR3 nucleotides read TGCGCCAGCAGCTTGGCCCGACACAGGGATAGATCCACTGAAGCTTTCTTT. Translation gives CASSLARHRDRSTEAFF.

About this clone: In the same sample, other DNA sequences code for this CDR3. The gene calls are TRBV19 and TRBJ2-7; D possibly corresponds to TRBD1 (6 bases). V lost 3 bases to trimming and J lost 1 base, with 7 bases between them. The CDR3 has 13 residues. Germline V gene data show CDR1 as LNHDA and CDR2 as SQIVND (reference sequence). For the CDR3, the DNA is TGTGCCAGTAGTATGGACAGTTCCTACGAGCAGTACTTC. This encodes CASSMDSSYEQYF.

The chain has TRBV28 and TRBJ1-5, with TRBD1 matching over 9 bases. Germline V gives CDR1 MDHEN, CDR2 SYDVKM. V trimming: 5 bases; J trimming: 6 bases; junction bases outside the gene matches: 8. The CDR3 covers 15 residues. CDR3 region: CASSRQGVITQPQHF. The DNA of the CDR3 is TGTGCCAGCAGTCGACAGGGGGTTATCACTCAGCCCCAGCATTTT.

The V call is TRBV2, the J call TRBJ2-4, with D perhaps TRBD2 (6 bases). CDR1 is SNHLY and CDR2 is FYNNEI in the germline V gene. Trimming left V 10 bases short and J 2 bases short, with 12 bases between. This CDR3 comprises 13 residues. The CDR3 DNA sequence: TGTGCCACCTCAGGGAGGCCCAAAAACATTCAGTACTTC. Amino acid sequence: CATSGRPKNIQYF.

This chain uses TRBV7-9 with TRBJ2-5, with TRBD1 as a possible D gene (7 bases). Germline CDR1 and CDR2: SEHNR and FQNEAQ (reference sequence). The V gene lost 1 base and the J gene lost 5 bases, with 14 bases spanning the gap. The CDR3 covers 15 residues. The CDR3: CASSLEARGVETQYF. In nucleotides, the CDR3 is TGTGCCAGCAGCTTAGAGGCCAGGGGGGTGGAGACCCAGTACTTC.

Only a few counts were recorded for this clone. The gene calls are TRBV14 and TRBJ1-3, with 8 bases matching TRBD1. V lost 5 bases to trimming and J lost 0 bases; unmatched junction nucleotides: 6. The CDR3 contains 16 residues. Germline V lookup: CDR1 SGHDN, CDR2 FVKESK. CDR3: CASSSGQESSGNTIYF. DNA for the CDR3: TGTGCCAGCAGCTCGGGACAGGAGAGCTCTGGAAACACCATATATTTT.

This clone has only one observation. The chain employs TRBV2 and TRBJ1-6, with 7 bases that match TRBD1. This CDR3 is built from 15 residues. The germline gives CDR1 SNHLY, CDR2 FYNNEI. V lost 8 bases to trimming and J lost 14 bases; unmatched junction nucleotides: 18. The CDR3 DNA reads TGTGCCAGCCAGGGAAAGGGGACAGCTAGTCTCACCCTCCACTTT. It specifies CASQGKGTASLTLHF.

This chain links TRBV4-3 with TRBJ2-7, with D maybe TRBD1 (6 bases). The CDR3 runs to 16 residues. V lost 3 bases and J lost 4, with 19 bases in between. Germline CDR1 reads LGHNA; CDR2 reads YSLEER. The CDR3 region is CASSQDTPGHSYEQYF. In DNA, the CDR3 is TGCGCCAGCAGCCAGGACACTCCGGGACACAGTTACGAGCAGTACTTC.

In the case of this clone: This specimen includes other DNA sequences encoding the same CDR3. J is TRBJ2-5 and V is TRBV27, with TRBD1 matching over 7 bases. V lost 2 bases and J lost 7; bases outside the gene matches: 4. Germline V CDR1 and CDR2: MNHEY, SMNVEV (reference sequence). The CDR3 contains 13 residues. The CDR3 protein is CASSLAAGGTQYF. The CDR3, as DNA: TGTGCCAGCAGTTTAGCGGCAGGGGGGACCCAGTACTTC.

The chain recombines TRBV5-5 with TRBJ2-2; D perhaps matches TRBD1 (7 bases). Trimming stripped 0 bases from V and 1 base from J, with 10 bases between. The CDR3 consists of 16 residues. The V gene's germline CDR1 is SGHKS and CDR2 YYEKEE (reference sequence). CDR3 in amino acids: CASSLAQGGNTGELFF. As DNA, the CDR3 is TGTGCCAGCAGCTTGGCCCAGGGGGGGAACACCGGGGAGCTGTTTTTT. Full variable domain (remainder filled in from reference TRBV5-5 and TRBJ2-2): DAGVTQSPTHLIKTRGQQVTLRCSPISGHKSVSWYQQVLGQGPQFIFQYYEKEERGRGNFPDRFSARQFPNYSSELNVNALLLGDSALYLCASSLAQGGNTGELFFGEGSRLTVL.

The chain is built from TRBV5-5 and TRBJ2-2, with 7 bases identical to TRBD2. The CDR3 spans 18 residues. The junction had 13 bases not matched to a gene; V was cut back by 0 bases and J by 5 bases. In germline, CDR1 is SGHKS, CDR2 YYEKEE (reference sequence). This CDR3 reads CASSLGWVGGFSTGELFF. The CDR3 DNA is TGTGCCAGCAGCTTGGGCTGGGTGGGGGGGTTTTCGACCGGGGAGCTGTTTTTT.

This clone was seen a single time. The gene calls are TRBV7-6 and TRBJ2-5; 7 nucleotides match TRBD1. After removal of 4 bases from V and 2 bases from J, the junction contained 10 bases not matched to a gene. Germline V gives CDR1 SGHVS, CDR2 FNYEAQ. The CDR3 has 16 residues. The CDR3 DNA sequence: TGTGCCAGCAGCTATCAATCCGGGACAGAGCAAGAGACCCAGTACTTC. This encodes CASSYQSGTEQETQYF. Supplemented by reference TRBV7-6 and TRBJ2-5, the full variable domain reads GAGVSQSPRYKVTKRGQDVALRCDPISGHVSLYWYRQALGQGPEFLTYFNYEAQQDKSGLPNDRFSAERPEGSISTLTIQRTEQRDSAMYRCASSYQSGTEQETQYFGPGTRLLVL.